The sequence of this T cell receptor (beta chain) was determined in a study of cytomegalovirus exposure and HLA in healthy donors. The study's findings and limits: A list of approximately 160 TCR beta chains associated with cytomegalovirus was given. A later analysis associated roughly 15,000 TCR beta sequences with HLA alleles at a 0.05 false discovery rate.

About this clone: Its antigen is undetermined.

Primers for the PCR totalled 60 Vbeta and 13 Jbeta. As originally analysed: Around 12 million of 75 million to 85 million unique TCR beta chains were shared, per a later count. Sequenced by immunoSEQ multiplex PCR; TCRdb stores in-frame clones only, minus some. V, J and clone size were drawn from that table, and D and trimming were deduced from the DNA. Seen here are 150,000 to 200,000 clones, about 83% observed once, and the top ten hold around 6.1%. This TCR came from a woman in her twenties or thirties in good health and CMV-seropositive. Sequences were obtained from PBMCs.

CDR3 in amino acids: CASSLALRQGRGGAEAFF. The CDR3 DNA follows: TGCGCCAGCAGCTTGGCCCTCCGCCAGGGTCGAGGGGGGGCCGAAGCTTTCTTT. The chain employs TRBV5-1 and TRBJ1-1, with D tentatively TRBD1 (6 bases). In germline, CDR1 is SGHRS, CDR2 YFSETQ. CDR3 size: 18 residues. The ends were cut back, 0 bases at V and 8 bases at J, with 26 bases in the middle.